This T cell receptor beta chain stems from a study of shared T cell receptors in the human thymus. Deletions cut 1 base from V and 6 bases from J, with 10 bases between. The CDR3 consists of 13 residues. Germline loops: CDR1 SGHDT, CDR2 YYEEEE. Generated by immunoSEQ multiplex PCR, the TCRdb table keeps only in-frame clones and is missing some. The profile shows fewer than 700,000 clones, over 75% of them singletons. This same sample was also part of a study on human thymus T cells. That publication notes: It was from resections taken during corrective heart surgery that the thymus tissue came. Related research found strongly overlapping thymic repertoires in unrelated individuals.

The V call is TRBV5-6, the J call TRBJ1-2, with D unclear. The receptor was isolated from a boy less than two years old with a congenital heart defect. The sample comprised thymocytes. The CDR3 here is CASSLFPGHGYTF. CDR3 DNA sequence: TGTGCCAGCAGCTTGTTTCCGGGTCATGGCTACACCTTC.